Below, 17 T cell receptor beta chains from the same sample are listed, as sequenced in a study of T cell repertoires in cytomegalovirus infection. One entry per CDR3 protein results from TCRdb running MiXCR on the reads. The sample consists of over 450,000 distinct CDR3 sequences, approximately 10% of them appearing once. The specimen sequenced was PBMCs. Receptor source: a human donor in good health (CMV status not recorded). Some clones in this sample may be carry-over from other donors' samples.

The chain recombines TRBV10-3 with TRBJ2-1; D is uncertain. This CDR3 is built from 12 residues. Germline lookup yields CDR1 ENHRY and CDR2 SYGVKD. Between the trimmed V and J ends, which lost 0 bases and 13 bases, there was a span of 10 bases. CDR3: CAISESARSQFF. The CDR3 nucleotides are TGTGCCATCAGTGAGTCAGCCCGCTCCCAGTTCTTC.

This clonotype has just a few counts. The rearrangement links TRBV2 to TRBJ1-1; possibly TRBD1 for D (5 bases). This CDR3 has 15 amino acids. V lost 4 bases, J lost 4 bases, and 16 bases lay in between. Germline loops: CDR1 SNHLY, CDR2 FYNNEI. CDR3 sequence reads: CASSGQGAVFTEAFF. DNA for the CDR3: TGTGCCAGCAGTGGGCAGGGTGCCGTGTTCACTGAAGCTTTCTTT.

In this sample, this clonotype turned up a few times. The rearrangement uses TRBV6-2 or TRBV6-3 and TRBJ2-7, with D perhaps matching TRBD1 (6 bases). V was clipped by 0 bases and J by 7 bases, with 10 bases between them. The germline V gene encodes CDR1 MNHEY and CDR2 SVGEGT. CDR3 length equals 13 residues. CDR3 bases: TGTGCCAGCAGTTACTCGAGACAGGCGGAGCAGTACTTC. This translates into CASSYSRQAEQYF.

This clonotype was picked up many times. The chain joins TRBV5-1 to TRBJ2-3; possible D gene TRBD2, 5 bases. The CDR3 loop spans 14 amino acids. CDR1 SGHRS and CDR2 YFSETQ come from the germline V gene. The ends were cut back, 10 bases at V and 4 bases at J, with 19 bases in the middle. The CDR3 region is CAEGKGVAPDTQYF. For the CDR3, the DNA is TGCGCCGAGGGAAAGGGAGTGGCGCCAGATACGCAGTATTTT.

This clonotype was seen at least ten times. This chain uses TRBV7-9 with TRBJ1-2; 7 bases map to TRBD1. CDR1 is SEHNR, CDR2 FQNEAQ, per germline (reference sequence). Trimming at V came to 1 base and at J to 7 bases, leaving 0 bases not matched to a gene. This CDR3 has 12 residues. The CDR3 reads CASSLDRGGYTF. In DNA, the CDR3 is TGTGCCAGCAGCTTAGACAGGGGTGGCTACACCTTC.

The DNA for the CDR3 is TGCAGCTTGGGGAACACTGAAGCTTTCTTT. This encodes CSLGNTEAFF. J is TRBJ1-1 and V is TRBV29-1; D uncertain. The CDR3 has 10 amino acids. V was shortened by 8 bases and J by 1 base, with 5 bases between the two germline ends. Germline lookup yields CDR1 SQVTM and CDR2 ANQGSEA.

This clonotype was seen only a few times. V usage is TRBV20-1 and J usage is TRBJ2-7; D may correspond to TRBD1 or TRBD2 (6 bases each). V lost 1 base, J lost 4 bases, and 17 bases lay in between. CDR3 size: 15 residues. The V gene's germline CDR1 is DFQATT and CDR2 SNEGSKA (reference sequence). In DNA form, the CDR3 reads TGCAGTGCTAGAGTGGGTCAGGAGGGGGGTTACGAGCAGTACTTC. Translating gives CSARVGQEGGYEQYF.

This clonotype has ten or more counts. J is TRBJ2-3 and V is TRBV28, with D hard to call. Germline V gene sequence: CDR1 MDHEN, CDR2 SYDVKM. This CDR3 is built from 14 residues. Deletions cut 4 bases from V and 2 bases from J, with 10 bases between. The CDR3 reads CASSSNSLTDTQYF. The CDR3 bases are TGTGCCAGCAGTTCGAACTCGCTCACAGATACGCAGTATTTT.

This clonotype was seen at least ten times. V gene TRBV28 combines with J gene TRBJ1-4; the match to TRBD1 covers 9 bases. CDR3 size: 15 residues. The trim removed 3 bases at V and 7 bases at J, leaving 6 bases unmatched. Germline V CDR1 and CDR2: MDHEN, SYDVKM. The chain's CDR3 is CASSFAGQGTEKLFF. The DNA of the CDR3 is TGTGCCAGCAGTTTCGCGGGACAGGGCACTGAAAAACTGTTTTTT.

This clonotype was counted between two and nine times. V is TRBV20-1 and J is TRBJ1-6, with 8 positions matching TRBD1. Looked up from germline, CDR1 is DFQATT and CDR2 is SNEGSKA (reference sequence). The V segment lost 6 bases and the J segment 6 bases; nucleotides outside the gene matches: 10. The CDR3 loop spans 15 amino acids. CDR3 bases: TGCAGTGCGGCATTTTCAGGGGGCCGTAATTCACCCCTCCACTTT. Translated, it gives CSAAFSGGRNSPLHF.

This clonotype showed up just a few times. The chain carries TRBV6-5 and TRBJ2-7, with 9 bases that match TRBD2. Germline CDR1 MNHEY, CDR2 SVGAGI. The CDR3 sequence is 15 residues long. The ends lost 0 bases at V and 6 bases at J; junction bases unmatched: 6. The CDR3 is CASSYSGGRASEQYF. The CDR3, as DNA: TGTGCCAGCAGTTACTCAGGCGGGAGGGCCTCCGAGCAGTACTTC.

This clonotype was found a few times. The chain recombines TRBV5-5 with TRBJ2-1, with D tentatively TRBD1 or TRBD2 (6 bases each). The CDR3 totals 15 residues. The germline V gene encodes CDR1 SGHKS and CDR2 YYEKEE (reference sequence). Trimming pared 0 bases from V and 7 bases from J, leaving 14 bases between. CDR3 region: CASSLAGALMNEQFF. CDR3 DNA: TGTGCCAGCAGCTTGGCGGGGGCGCTTATGAATGAGCAGTTCTTC.

This clonotype was seen only a few times. The V call is TRBV3-1, the J call TRBJ2-3, with 9 bases fitting TRBD2. This CDR3 comprises 17 residues. Unmatched junction bases numbered 15, after V lost 4 bases and J lost 7 bases. Germline V gene sequence: CDR1 LGHDT, CDR2 YNNKEL (reference sequence). In DNA, the CDR3 is TGTGCCAGCAGCCGCGAATTGGATAGCGGGAGTGGAAATACGCAGTATTTT. It specifies CASSRELDSGSGNTQYF.

The chain employs TRBV6-5 and TRBJ2-1; D might be TRBD1 or TRBD2, each matching 5 bases. The length of the CDR3 is 15 residues. Trimming stripped 0 bases from V and 5 bases from J, with 11 bases between. CDR1 MNHEY and CDR2 SVGAGI come from the germline V gene. CDR3 bases: TGTGCCAGCAGTTACTCCCGGGACCGGGACAATGAGCAGTTCTTC. It codes for CASSYSRDRDNEQFF.

There are many counts of this clonotype. V is TRBV12-3 or TRBV12-4 and J is TRBJ2-5, with TRBD2 matching 11 bases. The CDR3 totals 14 residues. Trimming cost V 6 bases and J 6 bases; bases outside gene matches: 6. CDR3 protein: CASSLTSGGKTQYF. As DNA, the CDR3 is TGTGCCAGCAGCTTAACTAGCGGGGGAAAGACCCAGTACTTC.

At least ten counts were recorded for this clonotype. The chain is built from TRBV7-2 and TRBJ2-5; D tentatively fits TRBD1 or TRBD2 (6 bases each). V was cut by 5 bases and J by 5 bases, with 15 bases left in between. Germline-derived CDR1 and CDR2 are SGHTA and FQGNSA. This CDR3 region has 14 residues. CDR3 loop: CASSTGGGEETQYF. The CDR3, as DNA: TGTGCCAGCAGCACAGGAGGGGGAGAGGAGACCCAGTACTTC.

This clonotype was detected ten times or more. The chain recombines TRBV7-6 with TRBJ2-5, with D possibly matching TRBD2 (6 bases). Trimming removed 7 bases at V and 5 bases at J, with 20 bases between. The CDR3 has 15 residues. CDR1 and CDR2 (germline): SGHVS, FNYEAQ. The CDR3 nucleotides read TGTGCCAGCATGGACTACCAAGGAGAGATGGAGACCCAGTACTTC. Its translation: CASMDYQGEMETQYF.